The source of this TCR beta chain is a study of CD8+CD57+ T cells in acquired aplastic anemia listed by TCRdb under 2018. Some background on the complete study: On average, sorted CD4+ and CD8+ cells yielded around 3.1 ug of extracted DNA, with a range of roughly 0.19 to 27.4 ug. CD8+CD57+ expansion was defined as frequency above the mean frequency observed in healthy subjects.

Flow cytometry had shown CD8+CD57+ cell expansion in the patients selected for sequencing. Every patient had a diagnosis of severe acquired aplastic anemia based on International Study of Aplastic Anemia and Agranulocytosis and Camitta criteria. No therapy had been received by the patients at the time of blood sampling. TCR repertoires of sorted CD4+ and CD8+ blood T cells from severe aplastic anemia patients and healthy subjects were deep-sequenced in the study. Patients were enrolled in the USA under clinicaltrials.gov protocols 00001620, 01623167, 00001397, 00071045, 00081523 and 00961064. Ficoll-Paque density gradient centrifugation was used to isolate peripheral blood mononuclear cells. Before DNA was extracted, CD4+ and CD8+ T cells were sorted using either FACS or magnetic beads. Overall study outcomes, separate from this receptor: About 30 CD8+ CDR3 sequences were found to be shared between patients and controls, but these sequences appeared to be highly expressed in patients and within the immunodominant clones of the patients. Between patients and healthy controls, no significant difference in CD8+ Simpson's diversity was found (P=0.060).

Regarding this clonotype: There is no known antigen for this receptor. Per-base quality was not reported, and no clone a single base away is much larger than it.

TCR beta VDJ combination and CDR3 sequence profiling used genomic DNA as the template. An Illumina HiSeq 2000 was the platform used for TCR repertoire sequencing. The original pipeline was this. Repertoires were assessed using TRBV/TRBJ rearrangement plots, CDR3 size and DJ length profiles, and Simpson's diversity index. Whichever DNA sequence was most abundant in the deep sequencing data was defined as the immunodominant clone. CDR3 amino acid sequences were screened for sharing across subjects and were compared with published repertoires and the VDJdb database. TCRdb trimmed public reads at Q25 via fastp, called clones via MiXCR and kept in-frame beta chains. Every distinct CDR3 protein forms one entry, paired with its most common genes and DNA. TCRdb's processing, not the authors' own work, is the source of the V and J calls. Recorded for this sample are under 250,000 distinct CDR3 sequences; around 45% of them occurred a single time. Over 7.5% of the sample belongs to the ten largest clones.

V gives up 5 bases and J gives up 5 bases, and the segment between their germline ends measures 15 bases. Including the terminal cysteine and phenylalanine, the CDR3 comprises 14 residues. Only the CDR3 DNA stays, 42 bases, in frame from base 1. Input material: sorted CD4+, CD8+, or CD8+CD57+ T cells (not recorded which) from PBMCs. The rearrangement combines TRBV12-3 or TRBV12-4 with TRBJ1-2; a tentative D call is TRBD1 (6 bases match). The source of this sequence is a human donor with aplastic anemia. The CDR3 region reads CASSPFGQTYGYTF. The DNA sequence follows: TGTGCCAGCAGTCCCTTTGGACAGACTTATGGCTACACCTTC.